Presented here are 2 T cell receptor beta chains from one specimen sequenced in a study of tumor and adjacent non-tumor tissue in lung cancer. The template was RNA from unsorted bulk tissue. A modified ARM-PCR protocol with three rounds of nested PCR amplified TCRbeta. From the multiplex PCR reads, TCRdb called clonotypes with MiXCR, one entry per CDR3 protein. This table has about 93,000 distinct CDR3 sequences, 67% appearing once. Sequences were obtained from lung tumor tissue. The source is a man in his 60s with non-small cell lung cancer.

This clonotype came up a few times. The CDR3 DNA sequence: TGTGCCAGCAGCCCGGGCGGGAGTTTGAACACTGAAGCTTTCTTT. Its protein is CASSPGGSLNTEAFF. This rearrangement joins TRBV11-3 to TRBJ1-1; D ambiguous. This CDR3 is 15 amino acids long. Deletions cut 5 bases from V and 0 bases from J, with 13 bases between. Germline V lookup: CDR1 SGHNT, CDR2 YENEEA.

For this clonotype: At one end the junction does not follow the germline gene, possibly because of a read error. For the CDR3, the DNA is TGCACCAGCAGCTTGGCAGGGGAGGGCTACACCTTC. Residues: CTSSLAGEGYTF. V gene TRBV5-1 combines with J gene TRBJ1-2, with D perhaps TRBD1 (6 bases). CDR3 length equals 12 residues. Germline V gene lookup returns CDR1 SGHRS and CDR2 YFSETQ.